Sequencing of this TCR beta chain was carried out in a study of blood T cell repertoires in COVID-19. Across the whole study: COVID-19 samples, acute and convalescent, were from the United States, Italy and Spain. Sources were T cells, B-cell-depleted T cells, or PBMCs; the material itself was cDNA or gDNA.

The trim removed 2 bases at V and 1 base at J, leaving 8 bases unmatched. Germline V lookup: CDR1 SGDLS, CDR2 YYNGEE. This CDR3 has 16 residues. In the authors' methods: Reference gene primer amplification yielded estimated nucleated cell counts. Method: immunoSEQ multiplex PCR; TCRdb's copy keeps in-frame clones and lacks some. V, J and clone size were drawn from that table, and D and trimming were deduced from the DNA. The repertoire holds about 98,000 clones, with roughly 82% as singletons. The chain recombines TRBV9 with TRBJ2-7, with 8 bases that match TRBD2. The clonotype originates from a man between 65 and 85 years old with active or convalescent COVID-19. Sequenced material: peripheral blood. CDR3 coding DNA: TGTGCCAGCAGCGTGGCCACCGGGGGGGCGTCCTACGAGCAGTACTTC. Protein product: CASSVATGGASYEQYF. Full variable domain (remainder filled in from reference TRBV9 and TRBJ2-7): DSGVTQTPKHLITATGQRVTLRCSPRSGDLSVYWYQQSLDQGLQFLIQYYNGEERAKGNILERFSAQQFPDLHSELNLSSLELGDSALYFCASSVATGGASYEQYFGPGTRLTVT.